Included here is one T cell receptor (beta chain) sequence, with context. The antigen is not known. The sample belongs to a study of OX40 agonist ivuxolimab in advanced cancers. Study at large: Hepatocellular carcinoma, melanoma, renal cell or head and neck cancer occurred in dose-escalation patients. Participants, roughly 81% male, averaged around 64 years of age, ranging from about 23 to 90. Study findings and constraints: On average, a greater number of expanded clones characterised CD8+ T cells relative to CD4+. By week 6 at 0.1 to 3.0 mg/kg, blood CD4+ and CD8+ T cells had expanded clonally.

The data were produced by immunoSEQ multiplex PCR, yet TCRdb's version contains in-frame clones alone and is incomplete. The data contain under 95,000 clones, about 93% of them seen just once; the ten biggest clones take up over 5%. Germline V gives CDR1 SGDLS, CDR2 YYNGEE. Losses at the gene ends were 5 bases for V and 9 bases for J; bases not matched to a gene: 5. This CDR3 is 14 amino acids long. The clonotype originates from an adult with an advanced solid tumor such as melanoma, head and neck, liver or kidney cancer. V gene TRBV9 combines with J gene TRBJ2-1; 13 nucleotides agree with TRBD2. This specimen was CD4+ or CD8+ T cells sorted from blood, taken in a trial of the OX40 agonist ivuxolimab. CDR3 sequence: CASSTSGGAGEQFF. CDR3 DNA: TGTGCCAGCAGTACTAGCGGGGGGGCCGGTGAGCAGTTCTTC. Complete variable domain (other parts from reference TRBV9 and TRBJ2-1): DSGVTQTPKHLITATGQRVTLRCSPRSGDLSVYWYQQSLDQGLQFLIQYYNGEERAKGNILERFSAQQFPDLHSELNLSSLELGDSALYFCASSTSGGAGEQFFGPGTRLTVL.